This is a list of T cell receptor beta chains from one sample in a study of blood T cells in healthy people across ages. TCRdb reprocessed the 5' RACE reads with MiXCR, giving one entry per CDR3 protein. The repertoire has about 1.7 million distinct CDR3 sequences, 28% of them found once; the top ten carry about 8%. Sequenced material: blood. These receptors all stem from a woman aged 25 to 39 in good health. The CDR3 runs from the conserved cysteine through the conserved F or W. A D gene is named only where the DNA matches it firmly. For some rows the clone size is stated as once, few or many, or as a class when expanded; others skip it.

v_gene	abundance	d_gene	j_gene	CDR3aa	CDR3nt
TRBV6-6	.	.	TRBJ2-3	CASHRDPSDTQYF	TGTGCCAGTCACAGGGATCCGTCAGATACGCAGTATTTT
TRBV27	few	.	TRBJ1-1	CASSLKVQGNTEAFF	TGTGCCAGCAGTTTAAAAGTGCAGGGGAACACTGAAGCTTTCTTT
TRBV7-2	few	.	TRBJ2-5	CASSVMVGETQYF	TGTGCCAGCAGCGTTATGGTAGGGGAGACCCAGTACTTC
TRBV27	.	.	TRBJ1-1	CASKKLLNTEAFF	TGTGCCAGCAAAAAACTCCTGAACACTGAAGCTTTCTTT
TRBV20-1	many	TRBD2	TRBJ2-5	CSAHNLLAGGQETQYF	TGCAGTGCCCATAACCTACTAGCGGGGGGCCAAGAGACCCAGTACTTC
TRBV2	many	.	TRBJ2-1	CASSEEGLSSYNEQFF	TGTGCCAGCAGTGAGGAGGGGCTGTCCTCCTACAATGAGCAGTTCTTC
TRBV7-3	few	.	TRBJ1-2	CASSPTRTNYGYTF	TGTGCCAGCAGCCCAACACGGACTAACTATGGCTACACCTTC
TRBV5-1	.	TRBD1	TRBJ1-1	CASSLDQGVINTEAFF	TGCGCCAGCAGCTTGGACCAGGGGGTGATAAACACTGAAGCTTTCTTT
TRBV7-9	few	.	TRBJ2-1	CASTVIGGGQFF	TGTGCCAGCACCGTCATTGGGGGCGGGCAGTTCTTC
TRBV12-3/TRBV12-4	few	TRBD1	TRBJ1-2	CASSPQTGRYTF	TGTGCCAGCAGTCCCCAGACAGGGAGATACACCTTC
TRBV6-5	few	.	TRBJ2-1	CASSYREDYNEQFF	TGTGCCAGCAGTTATCGGGAAGATTACAATGAGCAGTTCTTC
TRBV2	.	TRBD1	TRBJ2-1	CASSERDRGTYGNEQFF	TGTGCCAGCAGTGAGAGGGACAGGGGCACATATGGTAATGAGCAGTTCTTC
TRBV20-1	.	.	TRBJ2-1	CSARDYAAAGGTQFF	TGCAGTGCTAGAGATTACGCGGCAGCCGGTGGGACCCAGTTCTTC
TRBV5-1	.	.	TRBJ2-1	CASSLDSGYNEQFF	TGCGCCAGCAGCTTGGACAGCGGGTACAATGAGCAGTTCTTC
TRBV3-1	.	.	TRBJ2-5	CASSHGPPEETQYF	TGTGCCAGCAGCCACGGGCCTCCCGAAGAGACCCAGTACTTC
TRBV29-1	.	.	TRBJ2-5	CSVEDFNQETQYF	TGCAGCGTTGAAGACTTCAACCAAGAGACCCAGTACTTC
TRBV10-3	.	.	TRBJ2-3	CAISDRGADTQYF	TGTGCCATCAGTGACCGAGGGGCAGATACGCAGTATTTT
TRBV6-5	.	.	TRBJ1-6	CASSDRNDSPLHF	TGTGCCAGCAGCGACAGGAATGATTCACCCCTCCACTTT
TRBV6-5	.	TRBD1	TRBJ1-2	CASSYSRDRGRGYTF	TGTGCCAGCAGTTACAGCCGGGACAGGGGGCGGGGCTACACCTTC
TRBV20-1	many	.	TRBJ1-2	CSAKNADSYGYTF	TGCAGTGCAAAAAATGCGGACAGCTATGGCTACACCTTC
TRBV5-1	.	TRBD1	TRBJ2-7	CASTRGRGPYEQYF	TGCGCCAGCACCAGGGGCAGGGGGCCCTACGAGCAGTACTTC
TRBV5-1	.	.	TRBJ2-7	CASSQYQGVGEQYF	TGCGCCAGCAGCCAGTATCAGGGCGTGGGAGAGCAGTACTTC
TRBV7-9	few	TRBD1	TRBJ1-2	CASSSTGGYAYGYTF	TGTGCCAGCAGCTCGACAGGGGGTTACGCCTATGGCTACACCTTC
TRBV12-3/TRBV12-4	.	TRBD2	TRBJ2-1	CASSRAPAGGEQFF	TGTGCCAGCAGCCGGGCACCGGCGGGAGGTGAGCAGTTCTTC
TRBV24-1	.	.	TRBJ1-2	CATSDFGDVGIANYGYTF	TGTGCCACCAGTGATTTTGGAGATGTGGGGATAGCTAACTATGGCTACACTTTC
TRBV5-6	.	.	TRBJ1-2	CASSLGGTYTF	TGTGCCAGCAGCTTGGGGGGGACCTACACCTTC
TRBV29-1	many	TRBD1	TRBJ2-1	CSVQGQGASEQFF	TGCAGCGTCCAGGGACAGGGGGCGAGCGAGCAGTTCTTC
TRBV4-1	few	.	TRBJ2-3	CASSQDEGGGLSVTDTQYF	TGCGCCAGCAGCCAAGATGAAGGGGGTGGGCTCTCCGTCACAGATACGCAGTATTTT
TRBV20-1	.	TRBD2	TRBJ2-3	CSASYGGRALGTQYF	TGCAGTGCTAGTTATGGCGGGAGGGCCCTTGGTACGCAGTATTTT
TRBV29-1	few	.	TRBJ2-3	CSVVGQATDTQYF	TGCAGCGTTGTTGGCCAAGCCACAGATACGCAGTATTTT
TRBV6-5	.	TRBD1	TRBJ2-3	CASRPPTGTDTRYF	TGTGCCAGCAGGCCCCCGACTGGGACAGATACGCGGTATTTT
TRBV5-1	few	TRBD1	TRBJ1-1	CASSLGVGQGAVNTEAFF	TGCGCCAGCAGCTTGGGAGTCGGACAGGGGGCAGTGAACACTGAAGCTTTCTTT
TRBV7-9	few	.	TRBJ2-5	CASSVGPRAGAETQYF	TGTGCCAGCAGCGTCGGACCCCGTGCGGGGGCAGAGACCCAGTACTTC
TRBV7-3	few	.	TRBJ2-2	CASSRQGMNPTGELFF	TGTGCCAGCAGCCGGCAGGGCATGAACCCCACCGGGGAGCTGTTTTTT
TRBV6-5	many	TRBD2	TRBJ2-7	CASTSGGASSYEQYF	TGTGCCAGCACCTCCGGGGGGGCTAGCTCCTACGAGCAGTACTTC
TRBV13	.	TRBD1	TRBJ2-3	CASGVRTGLMGADTQYF	TGTGCCAGTGGGGTCCGGACAGGATTAATGGGAGCAGATACGCAGTATTTT
TRBV6-5	few	.	TRBJ2-1	CASSRLTSGRNEQFF	TGTGCCAGCAGCCGACTGACCTCCGGGCGCAATGAGCAGTTCTTC
TRBV7-9	few	.	TRBJ1-5	CASCLGVGGLEGPQHF	TGTGCTAGCTGCTTGGGTGTGGGGGGGCTTGAAGGGCCCCAGCATTTT
TRBV20-1	few	.	TRBJ1-1	CSARGGSNTEAFF	TGCAGTGCTAGAGGGGGCTCGAACACTGAAGCTTTCTTT
TRBV6-2/TRBV6-3	.	.	TRBJ2-1	CASSYSVYEQFF	TGTGCCAGCAGTTACTCGGTCTATGAGCAGTTCTTC
TRBV7-9	.	.	TRBJ2-5	CASSLAVVETQYF	TGTGCCAGCAGCTTAGCGGTGGTAGAGACCCAGTACTTC
TRBV27	once	.	TRBJ1-1	CASSLMVSNAEAFF	TGTGCCAGCAGTTTAATGGTGTCCAACGCTGAAGCTTTCTTT
TRBV5-1	.	TRBD1	TRBJ2-3	CASSFAGTGVTDTQYF	TGCGCCAGCAGCTTCGCCGGGACAGGGGTAACCGATACGCAGTATTTT
TRBV5-1	many	TRBD1	TRBJ2-1	CASSPWTGVYNEQFF	TGCGCCAGCAGCCCCTGGACAGGTGTTTACAATGAGCAGTTCTTC
TRBV4-2	few	.	TRBJ1-2	CASSQPGREGYTF	TGTGCCAGCAGCCAACCTGGACGGGAAGGCTACACCTTC
TRBV6-5	.	.	TRBJ1-6	CASSSGRFNSPLHF	TGTGCCAGCAGCTCCGGACGCTTTAATTCACCCCTCCACTTT
TRBV20-1	many	.	TRBJ2-4	CSARGTTRNIQYF	TGCAGTGCTAGAGGGACCACCCGAAACATTCAGTACTTC
TRBV2	.	.	TRBJ1-2	CASEGGAKDTF	TGTGCCAGCGAAGGAGGGGCCAAAGACACCTTC
TRBV7-2	many	.	TRBJ2-1	CASHRDWNNEQFF	TGTGCCAGCCACAGGGACTGGAACAATGAGCAGTTCTTC
TRBV20-1	few	.	TRBJ1-4	CSARRQEGGEKLFF	TGCAGTGCTAGGAGACAGGAGGGAGGAGAAAAACTGTTTTTT
TRBV4-1	few	TRBD1	TRBJ2-7	CASSHTSRDRGQYEQYF	TGCGCCAGCAGCCATACCTCTCGGGATAGGGGGCAGTACGAGCAGTACTTC
TRBV27	.	TRBD2	TRBJ2-2	CASSPTPSGGNTGELFF	TGTGCCAGCAGTCCAACCCCCAGCGGGGGCAACACCGGGGAGCTGTTTTTT
TRBV7-6	few	TRBD2	TRBJ2-7	CASSLSTSGSGEQYF	TGTGCCAGCAGCTTATCGACTAGCGGGAGCGGCGAGCAGTACTTC
TRBV7-9	.	TRBD1	TRBJ2-5	CASSLGDSVAEQYF	TGTGCCAGCAGCTTAGGGGACAGTGTCGCGGAGCAGTACTTC
TRBV28	few	.	TRBJ2-7	CASSSPHEGYEQYF	TGTGCCAGCAGTTCTCCCCACGAAGGATACGAGCAGTACTTC
TRBV29-1	.	.	TRBJ1-3	CSARDGTSGNTIYF	TGCAGCGCTAGGGACGGTACCTCTGGAAACACCATATATTTT
TRBV7-9	.	.	TRBJ2-6	CASSISGDWANVLTF	TGTGCCAGCAGCATTTCAGGGGATTGGGCCAACGTCCTGACTTTC